These 18 T cell receptor beta chains came from one sample sequenced in a study of blood T cell repertoires in COVID-19. Data came from immunoSEQ multiplex PCR; TCRdb stores just in-frame clones and leaves some out. The sample lists over 150,000 clones; roughly 86% were seen once. The sample consisted of peripheral blood. The source is a woman aged 80 or over with COVID-19, enrolled during active disease.

The chain recombines TRBV28 with TRBJ2-1, with D perhaps TRBD2 (6 bases). V shed 2 bases and J shed 8 bases, with 10 bases lying between them. The length of the CDR3 is 13 residues. The germline CDR1 and CDR2 sequences are MDHEN and SYDVKM. In DNA, the CDR3 is TGTGCCAGCAGTTTAGGGGAGGTCTATGAGCAGTTCTTC. This gives the protein CASSLGEVYEQFF.

This chain joins TRBV28 and TRBJ1-3; D may be TRBD1 (5 bases). V was shortened by 5 bases and J by 0 bases, with 14 bases between the two germline ends. CDR1 is MDHEN and CDR2 is SYDVKM in the germline V gene. The CDR3 is made up of 16 amino acids. CDR3 in DNA: TGTGCCAGCAGTCCCATAACCGGGGGCTCTGGAAACACCATATATTTT. This gives the protein CASSPITGGSGNTIYF.

The chain's CDR3 is CASSFVGQATDTQYF. The CDR3 region has the DNA TGCGCCAGCAGCTTCGTCGGACAGGCGACAGATACGCAGTATTTT. This sequence joins TRBV5-1 and TRBJ2-3; 7 bases fit TRBD1. J was trimmed by 3 bases and V by 2 bases; bases with no gene match: 6. The CDR3 has 15 residues. Germline CDR1 reads SGHRS; CDR2 reads YFSETQ.

The chain combines TRBV19 with TRBJ2-3, with a tentative D call TRBD1 (5 bases). From germline, CDR1 is LNHDA and CDR2 SQIVND (reference sequence). CDR3 size: 15 residues. V was shortened by 5 bases and J by 3 bases, with 15 bases between the two germline ends. This chain's CDR3 is CASSREGVGTDTQYF. The CDR3 DNA sequence: TGTGCCAGTAGTCGCGAAGGGGTAGGAACAGATACGCAGTATTTT.

The chain couples TRBV5-1 to TRBJ1-6, with D perhaps matching TRBD1 (6 bases). CDR1 is SGHRS and CDR2 is YFSETQ in the germline V gene. The V gene lost 4 bases and the J gene lost 10 bases, with 12 bases spanning the gap. The CDR3 spans 13 residues. CDR3 sequence: CASSLSGVSPLHF. Here the CDR3 DNA reads TGCGCCAGCAGCCTGTCAGGGGTCTCACCCCTCCACTTT.

The chain combines TRBV28 with TRBJ2-4; D perhaps matches TRBD2 (6 bases). V was trimmed by 3 bases and J by 0 bases, leaving 15 bases between them. The germline gives CDR1 MDHEN, CDR2 SYDVKM. This CDR3 has 17 residues. CDR3 coding DNA: TGTGCCAGCAGTTTCCCCGGGCAGGGACTAGCCAAAAACATTCAGTACTTC. Its protein is CASSFPGQGLAKNIQYF. Full variable domain (rest looked up from reference TRBV28 and TRBJ2-4): DVKVTQSSRYLVKRTGEKVFLECVQDMDHENMFWYRQDPGLGLRLIYFSYDVKMKEKGDIPEGYSVSREKKERFSLILESASTNQTSMYLCASSFPGQGLAKNIQYFGAGTRLSVL.

The V and J genes are TRBV5-5 and TRBJ1-5, with 8 bases matching TRBD1. The CDR3 loop spans 18 amino acids. CDR1 is SGHKS and CDR2 is YYEKEE in the germline V gene (reference sequence). Trimming removed 0 bases from V and 1 base from J; junction bases left unmatched: 9. The chain's CDR3 is CASSLGQGQSPSNQPQHF. CDR3 nucleotide sequence: TGTGCCAGCAGCTTGGGACAGGGGCAATCCCCAAGCAATCAGCCCCAGCATTTT.

V is TRBV2 and J is TRBJ1-5; D uncertain. In germline, CDR1 is SNHLY, CDR2 FYNNEI. The length of the CDR3 is 14 residues. V was clipped by 6 bases and J by 4 bases, with 13 bases between them. CDR3 residues: CASRMDSQNQPQHF. CDR3 nucleotide sequence: TGTGCCAGCAGGATGGACTCCCAGAATCAGCCCCAGCATTTT.

J is TRBJ1-6 and V is TRBV9; D is uncertain. Per germline, CDR1 SGDLS and CDR2 YYNGEE. Deletions cut 4 bases from V and 8 bases from J, with 10 bases between. The CDR3 contains 13 residues. The CDR3 bases are TGTGCCAGCAGCCCAGACAACGATTCACCCCTCCACTTT. Encoded protein: CASSPDNDSPLHF.

This clone was found many times. This sequence joins TRBV7-9 and TRBJ2-1; 8 bases match TRBD1. Germline CDR1 reads SEHNR; CDR2 reads FQNEAQ (reference sequence). The CDR3 is 16 amino acids. The V segment lost 4 bases and the J segment 2 bases; nucleotides outside the gene matches: 7. CDR3 amino acids: CASSSGQDPPYNEQFF. The CDR3 nucleotides read TGTGCCAGCAGCTCGGGACAGGACCCCCCCTACAATGAGCAGTTCTTC.

This chain joins TRBV19 and TRBJ1-2; D unclear. V was shortened by 8 bases and J by 5 bases, with 15 bases between the two germline ends. Germline V gene sequence: CDR1 LNHDA, CDR2 SQIVND (reference sequence). The CDR3 extends over 13 amino acids. The CDR3 spells CASSAAGRYGYTF. CDR3 coding DNA: TGTGCCAGTTCCGCGGCGGGAAGGTATGGCTACACCTTC.

The chain recombines TRBV5-4 with TRBJ1-1; 11 positions match TRBD1. V trimming: 0 bases; J trimming: 10 bases; junction bases outside the gene matches: 8. Germline CDR1 reads SGHNT; CDR2 reads YYREEE (reference sequence). The CDR3 contains 15 residues. The CDR3 sequence is CASSLGTGGVGRAFF. The CDR3 coding sequence is TGTGCCAGCAGCTTGGGGACAGGGGGCGTCGGTCGAGCTTTCTTT.

The rearrangement links TRBV5-1 to TRBJ1-4; 7 bases map to TRBD1. CDR1 is SGHRS, CDR2 YFSETQ, per germline. V lost 4 bases and J lost 4; bases outside the gene matches: 7. The CDR3 is 15 residues long. CDR3 coding DNA: TGCGCCAGCAGCCCTCCGGGACAGCTTAATGAAAAACTGTTTTTT. Translated: CASSPPGQLNEKLFF.

This clone has a single count. This chain uses TRBV18 with TRBJ1-1; the match to TRBD1 covers 8 bases. This CDR3 is built from 14 residues. The germline V gene has CDR1 KGHSH and CDR2 LQKENI. Losses at the gene ends were 3 bases for V and 4 bases for J; bases not matched to a gene: 4. CDR3 residues: CASSPGQGSTEAFF. CDR3 DNA sequence: TGTGCCAGCTCACCCGGACAGGGCTCCACTGAAGCTTTCTTT. The complete variable domain, with remaining parts taken from reference TRBV18 and TRBJ1-1, reads NAGVMQNPRHLVRRRGQEARLRCSPMKGHSHVYWYRQLPEEGLKFMVYLQKENIIDESGMPKERFSAEFPKEGPSILRIQQVVRGDSAAYFCASSPGQGSTEAFFGQGTRLTVV.

This clone has just one count. For the CDR3, the DNA is TGTGCCAGCTTATCTACTCCGGGACAGGGAAAAGGCAATGAGCAGTTCTTC. Protein: CASLSTPGQGKGNEQFF. The chain has TRBV18 and TRBJ2-1, with 9 bases matching TRBD1. Germline CDR1 is KGHSH and CDR2 is LQKENI. This CDR3 is built from 17 residues. V lost 7 bases and J lost 6; bases outside the gene matches: 16.

The chain carries TRBV6-6 and TRBJ2-7; 7 positions agree with TRBD1. CDR3 size: 12 residues. Unmatched junction bases numbered 1, after V lost 6 bases and J lost 2 bases. CDR1 MNHNY and CDR2 SVGAGI come from the germline V gene (reference sequence). The CDR3 reads CASSGTAYEQYF. The CDR3 DNA follows: TGTGCCAGCAGCGGGACAGCCTACGAGCAGTACTTC.

The rearrangement joins TRBV6-6 to TRBJ1-5; maybe TRBD1 (5 bases). This CDR3 comprises 13 residues. V was pared by 8 bases and J by 4 bases, with 12 bases between. Germline V gene data show CDR1 as MNHNY and CDR2 as SVGAGI (reference sequence). CDR3 DNA sequence: TGTGCCAGCTGGACCCAGGGAAATCAGCCCCAGCATTTT. Translation: CASWTQGNQPQHF.

The rearrangement joins TRBV27 to TRBJ1-3, with 7 bases lining up with TRBD1. The germline CDR1 and CDR2 sequences are MNHEY and SMNVEV (reference sequence). V dropped 4 bases and J dropped 2; count of bases not matched to a gene: 8. This CDR3 region has 16 residues. CDR3 in amino acids: CASSSNRGAAGNTIYF. CDR3 DNA: TGTGCCAGCAGTTCTAACAGGGGTGCGGCTGGAAACACCATATATTTT.